The 2 T cell receptor beta chains given below trace back to one sample, sequenced in a study of shared clonotypes between healthy human individuals. Clones were sequenced by immunoSEQ multiplex PCR, and TCRdb holds only the in-frame ones, with some missing. This sample has about 960,000 clones, with approximately 76% found just once. The sample consisted of memory CD4+ T cells sorted from blood. As for subset: CD45RA-negative fraction. The receptors stem from a man younger than 35 in good health.

V usage is TRBV19 and J usage is TRBJ1-5, with D uncertain. This CDR3 region has 14 residues. The germline CDR1 and CDR2 sequences are LNHDA and SQIVND (reference sequence). Trimming cost V 6 bases and J 7 bases, with 16 bases left between them. CDR3 region: CASRRTESRQPQHF. The CDR3 nucleotides are TGTGCCAGTAGACGGACGGAGAGCAGGCAGCCCCAGCATTTT.

J is TRBJ1-2 and V is TRBV13, with 7 bases matching TRBD1. The germline CDR1 and CDR2 sequences are PRHDT and FYEKMQ (reference sequence). CDR3 length: 15 residues. The J segment lost 0 bases and the V segment lost 4 bases, leaving 5 bases of the junction unmatched. The CDR3 reads CASSSGQVANYGYTF. The CDR3 coding sequence is TGTGCCAGCAGCTCAGGACAGGTGGCTAACTATGGCTACACCTTC. The entire variable domain, with the rest obtained from reference TRBV13 and TRBJ1-2, is as follows: AAGVIQSPRHLIKEKRETATLKCYPIPRHDTVYWYQQGPGQDPQFLISFYEKMQSDKGSIPDRFSAQQFSDYHSELNMSSLELGDSALYFCASSSGQVANYGYTFGSGTRLTVV.